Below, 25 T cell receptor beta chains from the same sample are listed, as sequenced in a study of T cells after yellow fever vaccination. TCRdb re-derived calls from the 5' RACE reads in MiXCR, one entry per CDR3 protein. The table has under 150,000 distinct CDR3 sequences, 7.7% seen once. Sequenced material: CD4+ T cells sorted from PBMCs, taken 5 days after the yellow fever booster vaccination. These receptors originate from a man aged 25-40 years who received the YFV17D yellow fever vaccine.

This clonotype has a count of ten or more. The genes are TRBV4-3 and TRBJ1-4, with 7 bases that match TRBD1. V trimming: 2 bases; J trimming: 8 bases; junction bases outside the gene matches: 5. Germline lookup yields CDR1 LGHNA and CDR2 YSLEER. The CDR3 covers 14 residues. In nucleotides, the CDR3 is TGCGCCAGCAGCCAAACAGGGGTGAGGGAAAAACTGTTTTTT. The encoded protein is CASSQTGVREKLFF.

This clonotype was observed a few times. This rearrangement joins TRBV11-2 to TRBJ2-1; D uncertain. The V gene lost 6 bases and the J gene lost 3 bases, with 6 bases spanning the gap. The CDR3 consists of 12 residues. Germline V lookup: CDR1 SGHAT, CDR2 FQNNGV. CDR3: CASRPLYNEQFF. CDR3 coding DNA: TGTGCCAGCAGGCCACTCTACAATGAGCAGTTCTTC.

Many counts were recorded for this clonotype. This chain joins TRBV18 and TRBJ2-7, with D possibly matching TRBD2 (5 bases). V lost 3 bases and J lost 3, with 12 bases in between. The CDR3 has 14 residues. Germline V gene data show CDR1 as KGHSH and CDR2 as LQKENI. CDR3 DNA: TGTGCCAGCTCACCGGTCGGGGATGTCTACGAGCAGTACTTC. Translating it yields CASSPVGDVYEQYF.

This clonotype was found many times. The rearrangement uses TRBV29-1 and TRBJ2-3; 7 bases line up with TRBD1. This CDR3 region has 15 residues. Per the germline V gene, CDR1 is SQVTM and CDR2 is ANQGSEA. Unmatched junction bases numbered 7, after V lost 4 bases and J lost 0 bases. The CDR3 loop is CSVALGQRSTDTQYF. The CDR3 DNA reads TGCAGCGTTGCCCTGGGACAGAGAAGCACAGATACGCAGTATTTT.

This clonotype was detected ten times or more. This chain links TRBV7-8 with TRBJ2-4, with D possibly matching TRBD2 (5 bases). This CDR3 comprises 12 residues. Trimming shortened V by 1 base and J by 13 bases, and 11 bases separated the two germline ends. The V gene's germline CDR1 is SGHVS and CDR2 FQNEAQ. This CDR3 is CASSLDGGPQYF. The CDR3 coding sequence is TGTGCCAGCAGCTTAGATGGCGGGCCACAGTACTTC.

CDR3 bases: TGCAGTGCTGGCCCTAGGACGTCCTCCTACGAGCAGTACTTC. Translated: CSAGPRTSSYEQYF. The V call is TRBV20-1, the J call TRBJ2-7; no definite D call. The germline CDR1 and CDR2 sequences are DFQATT and SNEGSKA (reference sequence). The ends were cut back, 5 bases at V and 0 bases at J, with 14 bases in the middle. The CDR3 runs 14 residues.

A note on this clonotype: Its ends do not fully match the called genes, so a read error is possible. The CDR3 loop reads CCATDFRADRQHEQFF. DNA of the CDR3: TGCTGTGCTACCGACTTTCGCGCAGACCGCCAACATGAGCAGTTCTTC. V and J are TRBV20-1 and TRBJ2-1, with D hard to call. The V gene's germline CDR1 is DFQATT and CDR2 SNEGSKA (reference sequence). The CDR3 runs to 16 residues.

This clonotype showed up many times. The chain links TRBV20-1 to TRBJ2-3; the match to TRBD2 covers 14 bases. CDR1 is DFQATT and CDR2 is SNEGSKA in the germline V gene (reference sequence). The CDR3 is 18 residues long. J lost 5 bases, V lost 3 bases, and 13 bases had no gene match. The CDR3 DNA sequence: TGCAGTGCTAGGGATTTGGGGGGACTAGCGGGAGTTAGAGATACGCAGTATTTT. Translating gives CSARDLGGLAGVRDTQYF.

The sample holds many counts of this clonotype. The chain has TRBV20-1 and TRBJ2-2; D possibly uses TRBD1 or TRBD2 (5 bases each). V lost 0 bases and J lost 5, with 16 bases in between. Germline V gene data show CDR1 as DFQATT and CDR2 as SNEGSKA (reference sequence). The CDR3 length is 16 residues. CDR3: CSARDHGAIVTGELFF. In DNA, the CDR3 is TGCAGTGCTAGAGATCACGGGGCTATCGTAACCGGGGAGCTGTTTTTT.

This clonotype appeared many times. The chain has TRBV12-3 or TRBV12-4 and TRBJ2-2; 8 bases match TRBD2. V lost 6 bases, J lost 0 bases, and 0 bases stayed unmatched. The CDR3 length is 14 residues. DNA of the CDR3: TGTGCCAGCAGACTAGCGGCGAACACCGGGGAGCTGTTTTTT. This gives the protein CASRLAANTGELFF.

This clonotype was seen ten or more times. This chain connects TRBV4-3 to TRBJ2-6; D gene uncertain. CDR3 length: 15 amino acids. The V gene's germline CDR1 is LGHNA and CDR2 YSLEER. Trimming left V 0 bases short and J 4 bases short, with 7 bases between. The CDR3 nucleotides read TGCGCCAGCAGCCAAGACACCGGGGGGGCCAACGTCCTGACTTTC. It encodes CASSQDTGGANVLTF.

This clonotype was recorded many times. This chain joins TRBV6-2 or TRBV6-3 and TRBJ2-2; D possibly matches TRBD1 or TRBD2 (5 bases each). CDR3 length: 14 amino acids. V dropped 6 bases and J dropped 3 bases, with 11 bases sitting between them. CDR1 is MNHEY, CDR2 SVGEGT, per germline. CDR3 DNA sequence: TGTGCCAGCAGGTCCGGGACGTACACCGGGGAGCTGTTTTTT. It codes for CASRSGTYTGELFF.

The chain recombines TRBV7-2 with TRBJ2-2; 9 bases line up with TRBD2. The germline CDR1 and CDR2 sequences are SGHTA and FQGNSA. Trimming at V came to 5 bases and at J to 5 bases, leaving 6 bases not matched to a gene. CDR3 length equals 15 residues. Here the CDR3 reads CASSISGRSTGELFF. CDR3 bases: TGTGCCAGCAGCATTAGCGGGAGATCGACCGGGGAGCTGTTTTTT.

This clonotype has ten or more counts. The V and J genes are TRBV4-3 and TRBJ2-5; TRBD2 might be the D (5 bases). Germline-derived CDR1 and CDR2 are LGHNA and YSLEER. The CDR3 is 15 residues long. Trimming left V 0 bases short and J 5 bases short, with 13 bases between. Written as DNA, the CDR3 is TGCGCCAGCAGCCAAGATCTTCGCGGCGGGGAGACCCAGTACTTC. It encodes CASSQDLRGGETQYF.

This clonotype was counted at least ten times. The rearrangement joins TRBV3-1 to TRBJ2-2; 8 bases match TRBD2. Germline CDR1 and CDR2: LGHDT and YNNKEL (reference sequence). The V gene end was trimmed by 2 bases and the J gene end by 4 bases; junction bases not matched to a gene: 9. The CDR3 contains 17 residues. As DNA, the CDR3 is TGTGCCAGCAGCCAACGGGGAGCGGGAGACCCCACCGGGGAGCTGTTTTTT. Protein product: CASSQRGAGDPTGELFF.

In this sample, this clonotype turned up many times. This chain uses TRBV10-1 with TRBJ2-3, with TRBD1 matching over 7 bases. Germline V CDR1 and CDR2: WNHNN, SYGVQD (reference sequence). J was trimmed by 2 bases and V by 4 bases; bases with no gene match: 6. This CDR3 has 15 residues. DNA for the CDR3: TGCGCCAGCAGTGTTTCGACAGGGAACACAGATACGCAGTATTTT. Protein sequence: CASSVSTGNTDTQYF.

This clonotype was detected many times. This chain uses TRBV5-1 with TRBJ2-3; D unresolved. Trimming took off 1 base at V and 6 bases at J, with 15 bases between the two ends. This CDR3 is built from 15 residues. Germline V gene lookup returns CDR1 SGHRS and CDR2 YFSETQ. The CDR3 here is CASSLRAAIGDTQYF. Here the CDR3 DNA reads TGCGCCAGCAGCTTGAGGGCGGCAATAGGGGATACGCAGTATTTT.

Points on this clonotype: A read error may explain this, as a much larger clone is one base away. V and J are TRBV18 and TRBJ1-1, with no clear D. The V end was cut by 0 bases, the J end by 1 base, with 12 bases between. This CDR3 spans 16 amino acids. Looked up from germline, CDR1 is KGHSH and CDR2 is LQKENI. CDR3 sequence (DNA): TGTGCCAGCTCACCACCGTATAGGTACTCGAACACTGAAGCTTTCTTT. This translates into CASSPPYRYSNTEAFF.

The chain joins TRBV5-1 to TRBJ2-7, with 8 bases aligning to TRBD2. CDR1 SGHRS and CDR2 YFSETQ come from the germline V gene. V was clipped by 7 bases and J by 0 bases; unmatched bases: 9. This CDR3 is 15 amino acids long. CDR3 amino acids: CASRPGGGSSYEQYF. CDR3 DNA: TGCGCCAGCCGCCCCGGGGGGGGAAGCTCCTACGAGCAGTACTTC.

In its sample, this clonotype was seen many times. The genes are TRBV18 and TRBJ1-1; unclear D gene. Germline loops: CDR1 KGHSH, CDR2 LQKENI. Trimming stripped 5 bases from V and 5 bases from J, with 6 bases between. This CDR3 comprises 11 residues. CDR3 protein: CASSSQTEAFF. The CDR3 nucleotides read TGTGCCAGCTCATCCCAGACTGAAGCTTTCTTT.

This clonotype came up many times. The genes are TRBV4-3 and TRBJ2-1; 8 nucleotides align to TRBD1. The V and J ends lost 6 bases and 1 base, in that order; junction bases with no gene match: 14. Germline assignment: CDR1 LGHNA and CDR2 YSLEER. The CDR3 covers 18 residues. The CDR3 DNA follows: TGCGCCAGCAGTCAAATCCGGATAACAGGGGGATCCTACAATGAGCAGTTCTTC. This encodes CASSQIRITGGSYNEQFF.

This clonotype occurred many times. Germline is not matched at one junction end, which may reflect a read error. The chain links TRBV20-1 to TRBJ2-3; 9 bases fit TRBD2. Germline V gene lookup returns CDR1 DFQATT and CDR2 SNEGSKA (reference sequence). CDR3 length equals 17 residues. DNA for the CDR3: TGCTGTGCTCTCCGCCCCTCTAGCGGGAAGCGCACAGATACGCAGTATTTT. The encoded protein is CCALRPSSGKRTDTQYF.

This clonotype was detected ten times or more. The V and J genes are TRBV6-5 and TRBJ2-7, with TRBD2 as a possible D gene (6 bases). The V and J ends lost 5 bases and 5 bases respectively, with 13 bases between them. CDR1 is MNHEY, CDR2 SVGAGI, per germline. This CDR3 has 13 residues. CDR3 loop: CASSRPGTHEQYF. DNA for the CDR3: TGTGCCAGCAGTAGACCGGGGACTCACGAGCAGTACTTC.

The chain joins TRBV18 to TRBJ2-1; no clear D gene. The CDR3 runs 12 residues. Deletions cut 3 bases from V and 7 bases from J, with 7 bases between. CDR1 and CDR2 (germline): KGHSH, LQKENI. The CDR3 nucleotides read TGTGCCAGCTCACCGATGGGGAATGAGCAGTTCTTC. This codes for CASSPMGNEQFF.

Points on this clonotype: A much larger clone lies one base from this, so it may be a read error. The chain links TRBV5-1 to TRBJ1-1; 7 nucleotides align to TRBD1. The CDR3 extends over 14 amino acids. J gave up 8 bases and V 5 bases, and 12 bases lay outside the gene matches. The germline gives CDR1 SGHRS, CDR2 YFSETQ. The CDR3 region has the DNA TGCGCCAGCAGGACCGCCCGACAGGGTGCAGAAGCTTTCTTT. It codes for CASRTARQGAEAFF.